This T cell receptor (beta chain) was observed in a study of blood T cell repertoires in COVID-19. Turning to the study itself: Collection of acute and convalescent COVID-19 samples took place in the United States, Italy and Spain. PBMCs, B-cell-depleted T cells, or T cells were the source of the cDNA or gDNA that made up the material.

This CDR3 contains 15 residues. The germline V and J ends were trimmed by 1 base and 6 bases, with 15 bases remaining between them. The V gene's germline CDR1 is LGHDT and CDR2 YNNKEL (reference sequence). Methods used by the authors: By means of reference gene primer amplification, nucleated cell counts were estimated. This table comes from immunoSEQ multiplex PCR, and its TCRdb copy is limited to in-frame clones, with some not included. The V and J calls and clone size were taken over from that table, and D and trimming were inferred from the DNA. The sample lists 200,000 to 250,000 clones; approximately 80% were seen once. Seattle patient enrollment occurred during active infection, with longitudinal follow-up thereafter.

This chain uses TRBV3-1 (or the pseudogene TRBV3-2) with TRBJ1-2; TRBD1 might be the D (5 bases). Material for sequencing was peripheral blood. The source of this sequence is a woman older than 75 with COVID-19, enrolled during active disease. This CDR3 is CASSQAARVWHGYTF. The CDR3 nucleotides read TGTGCCAGCAGCCAAGCGGCCAGGGTATGGCATGGCTACACCTTC.